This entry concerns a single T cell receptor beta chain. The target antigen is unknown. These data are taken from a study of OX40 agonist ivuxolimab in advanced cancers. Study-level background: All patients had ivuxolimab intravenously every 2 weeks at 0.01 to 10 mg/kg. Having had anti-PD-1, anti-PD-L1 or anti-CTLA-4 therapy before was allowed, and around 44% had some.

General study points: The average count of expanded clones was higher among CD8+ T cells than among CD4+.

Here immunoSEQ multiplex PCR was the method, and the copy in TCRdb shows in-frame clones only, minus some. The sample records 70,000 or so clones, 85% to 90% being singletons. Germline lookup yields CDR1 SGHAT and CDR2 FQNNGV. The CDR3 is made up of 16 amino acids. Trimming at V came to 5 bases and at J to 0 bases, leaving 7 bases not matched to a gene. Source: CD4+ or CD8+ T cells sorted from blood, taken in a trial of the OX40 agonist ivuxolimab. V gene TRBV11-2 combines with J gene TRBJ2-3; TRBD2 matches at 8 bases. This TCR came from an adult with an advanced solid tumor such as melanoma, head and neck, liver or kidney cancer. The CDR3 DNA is TGTGCCAGCAGCCCACTAGCGGACCTTAGCACAGATACGCAGTATTTT. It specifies CASSPLADLSTDTQYF.